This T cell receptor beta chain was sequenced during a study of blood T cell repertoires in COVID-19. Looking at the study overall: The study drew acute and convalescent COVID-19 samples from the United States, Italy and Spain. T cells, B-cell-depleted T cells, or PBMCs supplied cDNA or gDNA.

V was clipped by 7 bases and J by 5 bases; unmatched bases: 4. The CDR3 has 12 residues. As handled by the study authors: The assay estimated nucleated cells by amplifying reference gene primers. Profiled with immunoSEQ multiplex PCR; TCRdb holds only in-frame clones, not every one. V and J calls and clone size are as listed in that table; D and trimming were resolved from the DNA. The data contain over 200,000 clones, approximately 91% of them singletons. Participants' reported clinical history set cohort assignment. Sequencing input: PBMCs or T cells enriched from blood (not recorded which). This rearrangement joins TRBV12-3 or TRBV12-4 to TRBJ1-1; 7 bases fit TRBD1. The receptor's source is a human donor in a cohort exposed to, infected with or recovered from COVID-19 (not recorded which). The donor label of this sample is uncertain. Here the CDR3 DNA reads TGTGCCAGCACCAGGGGGAATACTGAAGCTTTCTTT. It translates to CASTRGNTEAFF.